This TCR beta chain was found in a study of human T cells and chemical hapten exposure. Study-wide findings and caveats: Having alopecia, the donors may differ immunologically from healthy people.

In the case of this clonotype: Its antigen is currently unknown.

This CDR3 is 13 amino acids long. CDR1 and CDR2 from the germline V gene are LNHNV and YYDKDF (reference sequence). Trimming shortened V by 2 bases and J by 6 bases, and 7 bases separated the two germline ends. The time point: patch test 1, 2 weeks after DPC sensitization. The treatment is: therapeutic diphenylcyclopropenone sensitization with weekly scalp DPC. Sample donors consisted of patients with alopecia, aged 18 to 70 years, who were suitable for DPC. The library tagged individual cDNA molecules with unique molecular identifiers. TCRdb reprocessed the RACE reads with MiXCR, giving one entry per CDR3 protein. Among under 150,000 distinct CDR3 sequences listed, around 10% were seen once.

The clonotype comes from a woman aged 45-65 years with alopecia areata. Some clones in this sample may be carry-over from other donors' samples. The J gene is TRBJ2-2, the V gene TRBV15, with D uncertain. Sequencing used whole blood, obtained in connection with sensitization to the hapten diphenylcyclopropenone (DPC). In DNA, the CDR3 is TGTGCCACCAGCAGAACCAGCCCCGGGGAGCTGTTTTTT. This encodes CATSRTSPGELFF.